This is a list of T cell receptor beta chains from one sample in a study of blood T cell repertoires in COVID-19. TCRdb's table, derived via immunoSEQ multiplex PCR, lists solely in-frame clones and lacks some. Of approximately 150,000 clones listed, around 72% were seen once; the top ten hold about 1.8%. Sequenced: peripheral blood. These receptors were obtained from a woman aged 60 to 75 with acute or convalescent COVID-19. Each CDR3 is given with its conserved first and last residue. D genes are given only for firm matches. Clone size is shown for a subset of rows, as once, few, many or a class of expanded clone.

>TRBJ2-5|TRBV5-1|TRBD2|NA
CASSLVLAGETQYF
TGCGCCAGCAGCTTGGTACTAGCGGGAGAGACCCAGTACTTC
>TRBJ2-7|TRBV11-2|TRBD2|NA
CASSLGLATNEQYF
TGTGCCAGCAGCTTGGGACTAGCGACGAACGAGCAGTACTTC
>TRBJ2-7|TRBV4-1|NA|NA
CASSPGMTYEQYF
TGCGCCAGCTCACCAGGTATGACCTACGAGCAGTACTTC
>TRBJ2-2|TRBV15|NA|once
CATSREVASTGELFF
TGTGCCACCAGCAGAGAGGTAGCGAGTACCGGGGAGCTGTTTTTT
>TRBJ2-1|TRBV30|TRBD1|once
CAWSTGTGEGYNEQFF
TGTGCCTGGAGTACGGGGACAGGGGAGGGATACAATGAGCAGTTCTTC
>TRBJ2-7|TRBV6-5|NA|NA
CASSTTGYATYEQYF
TGTGCCAGCAGTACGACAGGCTATGCAACCTACGAGCAGTACTTC
>TRBJ1-6|TRBV2|NA|many
CASSRQDSPLHF
TGTGCCAGCAGTCGACAGGATTCACCCCTCCACTTT
>TRBJ2-3|TRBV28|TRBD2|NA
CATQSGRRSGTQYF
TGTGCCACCCAAAGCGGGAGAAGGTCTGGTACGCAGTATTTT
>TRBJ2-2|TRBV4-1|TRBD2|NA
CASSQSSGGNTGELFF
TGCGCCAGCAGCCAGTCTAGCGGGGGTAACACCGGGGAGCTGTTTTTT
>TRBJ2-1|TRBV21-1|NA|few
CASSEAGYKTYNEQFF
TGTGCCAGCAGCGAGGCGGGTTATAAGACCTACAATGAGCAGTTCTTC
>TRBJ2-5|TRBV5-8|TRBD2|medium-sized
CASSRGLAGSETQYF
TGTGCCAGCAGTCGCGGACTAGCGGGATCAGAGACCCAGTACTTC
>TRBJ2-3|TRBV7-7|NA|NA
CASSPRLGPDTQYF
TGTGCTAGCAGCCCCCGACTAGGCCCAGATACGCAGTATTTT
>TRBJ1-6|TRBV5-1|NA|NA
CASSRKDRGLDSPLHF
TGCGCCAGCAGCCGAAAGGACAGAGGTTTGGATTCACCCCTCCACTTT
>TRBJ2-7|TRBV20-1|NA|NA
CSATAGYEQYF
TGCAGTGCTACTGCAGGGTACGAGCAGTACTTC
>TRBJ2-1|TRBV5-1|TRBD2|NA
CASSFSASGRNEQFF
TGCGCCAGCAGCTTCTCGGCTAGCGGGAGAAATGAGCAGTTCTTC
>TRBJ2-5|TRBV24-1|TRBD2|once
CAISGRGQETQYF
TGTGCCATTAGCGGGAGGGGCCAAGAGACCCAGTACTTC
>TRBJ2-4|TRBV25-1|TRBD2|NA
CASSDWREGPGNIQYF
TGTGCCAGCAGTGATTGGCGGGAGGGCCCGGGAAACATTCAGTACTTC